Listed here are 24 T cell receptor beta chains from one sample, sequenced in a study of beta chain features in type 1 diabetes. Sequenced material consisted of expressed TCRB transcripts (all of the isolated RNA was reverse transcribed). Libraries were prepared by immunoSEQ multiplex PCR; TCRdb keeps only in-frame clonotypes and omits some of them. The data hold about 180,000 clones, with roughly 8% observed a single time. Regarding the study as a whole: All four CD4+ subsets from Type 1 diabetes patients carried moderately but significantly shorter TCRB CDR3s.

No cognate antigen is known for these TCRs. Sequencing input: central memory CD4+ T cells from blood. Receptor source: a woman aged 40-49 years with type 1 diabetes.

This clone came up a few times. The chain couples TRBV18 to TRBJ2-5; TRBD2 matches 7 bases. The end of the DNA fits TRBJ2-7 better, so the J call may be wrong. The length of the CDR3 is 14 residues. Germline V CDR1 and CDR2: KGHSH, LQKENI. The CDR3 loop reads CASSERGGSYEQYF. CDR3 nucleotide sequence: TGTGCCAGCTCCGAGCGGGGCGGCTCCTACGAGCAGTACTTC.

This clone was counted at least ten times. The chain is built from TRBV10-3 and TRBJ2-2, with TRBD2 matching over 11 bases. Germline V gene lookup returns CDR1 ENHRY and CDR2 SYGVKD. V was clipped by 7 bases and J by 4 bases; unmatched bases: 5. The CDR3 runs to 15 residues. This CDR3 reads CAITAGTSGTGELFF. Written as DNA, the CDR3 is TGTGCCATCACCGCCGGGACTAGCGGCACCGGGGAGCTGTTTTTT.

CDR3 loop: CSVMEASGVSYEQYF. The CDR3 DNA is TGCAGCGTTATGGAGGCTAGCGGGGTCTCCTACGAGCAGTACTTC. The chain links TRBV29-1 to TRBJ2-7; TRBD2 matches 9 bases. Trimming took 5 bases from V and 0 from J; bases not matched to a gene: 8. The CDR3 loop spans 15 amino acids. CDR1 is SQVTM, CDR2 ANQGSEA, per germline.

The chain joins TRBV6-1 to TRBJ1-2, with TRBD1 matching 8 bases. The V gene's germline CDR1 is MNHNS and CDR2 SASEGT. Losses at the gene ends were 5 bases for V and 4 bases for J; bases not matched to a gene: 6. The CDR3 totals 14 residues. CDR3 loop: CASSNRGSGYGYTF. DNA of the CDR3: TGTGCCAGCAGTAACAGGGGGTCGGGCTATGGCTACACCTTC.

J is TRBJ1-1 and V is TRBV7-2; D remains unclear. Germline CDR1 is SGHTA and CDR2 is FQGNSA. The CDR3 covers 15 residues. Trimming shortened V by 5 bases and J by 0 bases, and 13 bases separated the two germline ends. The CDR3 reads CASSRKSGVNTEAFF. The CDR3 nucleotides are TGTGCCAGCAGCCGAAAGAGCGGGGTGAACACTGAAGCTTTCTTT.

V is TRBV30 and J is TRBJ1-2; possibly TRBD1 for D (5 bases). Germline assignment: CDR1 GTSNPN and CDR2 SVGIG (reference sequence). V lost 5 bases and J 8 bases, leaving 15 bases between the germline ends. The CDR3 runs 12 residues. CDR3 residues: CAWAPQGYGYTF. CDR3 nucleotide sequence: TGTGCCTGGGCGCCCCAGGGCTACGGCTACACCTTC. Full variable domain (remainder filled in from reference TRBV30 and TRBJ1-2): SQTIHQWPATLVQPVGSPLSLECTVEGTSNPNLYWYRQAAGRGLQLLFYSVGIGQISSEVPQNLSASRPQDRQFILSSKKLLLSDSGFYLCAWAPQGYGYTFGSGTRLTVV.

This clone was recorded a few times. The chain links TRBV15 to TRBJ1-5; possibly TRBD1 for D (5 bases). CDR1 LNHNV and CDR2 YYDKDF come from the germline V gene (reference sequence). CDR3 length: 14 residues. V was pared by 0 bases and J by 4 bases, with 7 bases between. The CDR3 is CATSRDAGNQPQHF. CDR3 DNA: TGTGCCACCAGCAGAGACGCAGGGAATCAGCCCCAGCATTTT.

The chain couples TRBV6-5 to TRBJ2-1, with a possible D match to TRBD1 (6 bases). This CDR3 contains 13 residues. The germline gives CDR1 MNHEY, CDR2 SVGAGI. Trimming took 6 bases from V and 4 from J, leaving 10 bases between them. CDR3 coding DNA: TGTGCCAGCAGGACAGGACCTTACAATGAGCAGTTCTTC. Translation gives CASRTGPYNEQFF.

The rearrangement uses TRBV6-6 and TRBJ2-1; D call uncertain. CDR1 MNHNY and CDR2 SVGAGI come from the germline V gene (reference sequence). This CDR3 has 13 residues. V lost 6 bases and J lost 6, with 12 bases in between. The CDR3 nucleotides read TGTGCCAGCAGCCAGGTTCCGAGCAATGAGCAGTTCTTC. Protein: CASSQVPSNEQFF.

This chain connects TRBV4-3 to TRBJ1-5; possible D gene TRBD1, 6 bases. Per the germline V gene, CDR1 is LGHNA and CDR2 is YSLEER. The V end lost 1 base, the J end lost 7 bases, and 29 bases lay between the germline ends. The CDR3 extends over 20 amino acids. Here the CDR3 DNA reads TGCGCCAGCAGCCAAGGAGGGGGGGGCGGGAAGAGGGGATCCGACCAGCCCCAGCATTTT. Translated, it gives CASSQGGGGGKRGSDQPQHF.

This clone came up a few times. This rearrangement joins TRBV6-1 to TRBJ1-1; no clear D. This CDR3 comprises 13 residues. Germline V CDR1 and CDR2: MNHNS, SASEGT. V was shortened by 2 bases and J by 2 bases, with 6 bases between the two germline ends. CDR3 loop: CASSETLNTEAFF. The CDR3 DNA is TGTGCCAGCAGTGAAACCCTAAACACTGAAGCTTTCTTT.

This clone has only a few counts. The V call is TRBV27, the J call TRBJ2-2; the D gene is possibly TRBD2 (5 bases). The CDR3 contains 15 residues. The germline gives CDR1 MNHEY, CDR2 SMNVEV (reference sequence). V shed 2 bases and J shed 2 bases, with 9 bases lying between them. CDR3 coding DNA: TGTGCCAGCAGTTTAGCAGCGGTAAACACCGGGGAGCTGTTTTTT. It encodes CASSLAAVNTGELFF.

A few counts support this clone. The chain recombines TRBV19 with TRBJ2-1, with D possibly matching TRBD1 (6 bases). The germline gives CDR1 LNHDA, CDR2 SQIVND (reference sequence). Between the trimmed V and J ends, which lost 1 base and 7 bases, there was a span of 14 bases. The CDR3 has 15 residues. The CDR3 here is CASSIGAGQGNEQFF. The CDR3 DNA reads TGTGCCAGTAGTATAGGTGCAGGGCAGGGGAATGAGCAGTTCTTC.

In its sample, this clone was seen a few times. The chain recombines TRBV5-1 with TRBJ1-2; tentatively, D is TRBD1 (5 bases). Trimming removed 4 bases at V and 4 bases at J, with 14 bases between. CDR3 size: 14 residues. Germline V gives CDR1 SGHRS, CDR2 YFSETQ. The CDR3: CASSPGMGRYGYTF. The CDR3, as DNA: TGCGCCAGCAGCCCAGGGATGGGTCGCTATGGCTACACCTTC.

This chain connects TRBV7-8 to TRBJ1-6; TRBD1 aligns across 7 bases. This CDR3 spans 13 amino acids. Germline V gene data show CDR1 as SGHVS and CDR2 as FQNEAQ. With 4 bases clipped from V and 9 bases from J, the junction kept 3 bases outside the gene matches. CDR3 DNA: TGTGCCAGCAGCTCAGGGGGGCTTTCACCCCTCCACTTT. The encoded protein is CASSSGGLSPLHF.

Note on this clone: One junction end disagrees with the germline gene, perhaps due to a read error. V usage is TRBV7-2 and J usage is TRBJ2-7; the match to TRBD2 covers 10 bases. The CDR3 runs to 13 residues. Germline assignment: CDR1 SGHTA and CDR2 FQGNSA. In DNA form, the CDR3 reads TGTGCCAGCAGCTTAATAGTACTAGCGGGACCCGACTTC. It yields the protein CASSLIVLAGPDF.

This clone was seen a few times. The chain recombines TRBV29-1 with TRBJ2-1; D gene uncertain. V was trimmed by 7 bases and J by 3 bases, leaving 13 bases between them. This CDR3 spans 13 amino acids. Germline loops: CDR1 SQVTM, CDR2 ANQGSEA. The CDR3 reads CSEFEAGYNEQFF. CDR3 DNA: TGCAGCGAATTTGAGGCCGGCTACAATGAGCAGTTCTTC.

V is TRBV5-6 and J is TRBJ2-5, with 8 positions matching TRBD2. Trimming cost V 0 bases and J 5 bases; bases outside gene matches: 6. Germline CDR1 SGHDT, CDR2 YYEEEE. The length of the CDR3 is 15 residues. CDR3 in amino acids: CASSLAGTRLETQYF. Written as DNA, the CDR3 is TGTGCCAGCAGCTTGGCCGGGACTAGATTGGAGACCCAGTACTTC.

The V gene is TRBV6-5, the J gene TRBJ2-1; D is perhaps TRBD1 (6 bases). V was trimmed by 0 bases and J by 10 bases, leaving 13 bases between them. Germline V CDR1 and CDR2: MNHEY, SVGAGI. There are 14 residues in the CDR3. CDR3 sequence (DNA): TGTGCCAGCAGTTACTCGACAGGCATTGGGGAGCAGTTCTTC. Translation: CASSYSTGIGEQFF.

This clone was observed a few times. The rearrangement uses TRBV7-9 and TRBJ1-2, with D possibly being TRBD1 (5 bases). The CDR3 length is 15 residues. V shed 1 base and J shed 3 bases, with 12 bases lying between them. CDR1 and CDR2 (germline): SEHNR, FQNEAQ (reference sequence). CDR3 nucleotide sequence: TGTGCCAGCAGCTTAGAAGGAGCAGGGCACTATGGCTACACCTTC. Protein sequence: CASSLEGAGHYGYTF.

The CDR3 protein is CASAPGTAYGYTF. Here the CDR3 DNA reads TGTGCCAGTGCCCCCGGGACAGCGTATGGCTACACCTTC. The rearrangement links TRBV19 to TRBJ1-2; 7 bases agree with TRBD1. V gave up 8 bases and J gave up 5 bases; unmatched junction bases: 8. The CDR3 sequence is 13 residues long. Looked up from germline, CDR1 is LNHDA and CDR2 is SQIVND (reference sequence).

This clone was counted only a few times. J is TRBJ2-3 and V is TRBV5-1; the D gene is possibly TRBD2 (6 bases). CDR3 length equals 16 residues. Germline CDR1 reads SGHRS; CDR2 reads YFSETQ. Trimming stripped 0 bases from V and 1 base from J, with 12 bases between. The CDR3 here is CASSLEGRSGTDTQYF. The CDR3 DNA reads TGCGCCAGCAGCTTGGAAGGGAGGTCGGGCACAGATACGCAGTATTTT.

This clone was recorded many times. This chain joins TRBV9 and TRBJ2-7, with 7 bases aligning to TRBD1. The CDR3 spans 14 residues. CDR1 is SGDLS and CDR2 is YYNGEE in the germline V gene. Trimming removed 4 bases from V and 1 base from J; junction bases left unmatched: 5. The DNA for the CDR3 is TGTGCCAGCAGCTCCAGGGGGATGTCCTACGAGCAGTACTTC. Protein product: CASSSRGMSYEQYF.

CDR3 nucleotide sequence: TGCAGCGTTGAAGATCGGATTAGCGGGGGGGCTGGGGAGACCCAGTACTTC. Protein product: CSVEDRISGGAGETQYF. This sequence joins TRBV29-1 and TRBJ2-5; 11 nucleotides align to TRBD2. This CDR3 spans 17 amino acids. The germline CDR1 and CDR2 sequences are SQVTM and ANQGSEA. J was trimmed by 5 bases and V by 0 bases; bases with no gene match: 11.